This entry is about one T cell receptor (beta chain). Its matching antigen is unknown. Germline lookup yields CDR1 SGHNT and CDR2 YYREEE (reference sequence). The CDR3 has 14 residues. V was clipped by 1 base and J by 3 bases, with 8 bases between them. 5'RACE template switching added a universal primer site and UMIs to TCR cDNA. TCRdb recomputed calls from the 5' RACE reads with MiXCR, one row per CDR3 protein. This sample has 620,000 or so distinct CDR3 sequences; about 12% occur once, and the top ten carry about 15%. This entry comes from a study of T cells after yellow fever vaccination. Broader study findings: Though it reached lower strength, the secondary response hit its peak faster, day 5 versus 15. Across the CD4 and CD8 compartments, a small share of clonotypes was present in both. Detected again after the booster were most primary-vaccination clones, at 95% to 98% CD4 and approximately 90% CD8.

The chain recombines TRBV5-4 with TRBJ2-1; D is unclear. The input for sequencing was PBMCs, taken on the day of the yellow fever booster vaccination. This receptor was taken from a man younger than 45 who received the YFV17D yellow fever vaccine. The CDR3 nucleotides read TGTGCCAGCAGCTTGCCGGAGATCTACAATGAGCAGTTCTTC. It specifies CASSLPEIYNEQFF.